The clone carrying this T cell receptor (beta chain) was seen ten or more times. The antigen remains unidentified. This entry is derived from a study of T cells in Graves' hyperthyroidism and ophthalmopathy. Findings of the study overall: Most thyroid clonotypes with frequency above 0.001 were detected in blood.

Trimming cost V 1 base and J 2 bases, with 12 bases left between them. Germline values: CDR1 SQVTM, CDR2 ANQGSEA. The CDR3 length is 15 residues. Authors of the study amplified TCR beta CDR3 regions from RNA transcripts. Using the HTBI primer set, a first-round RT-PCR was run on the TCR CDR3. From the multiplex PCR reads, TCRdb called clonotypes with MiXCR, one entry per CDR3 protein. The sample includes 270,000 or so distinct CDR3 sequences, roughly 15% seen only once; the top ten take over 30%. The sequence derives from a woman aged 50 to 60 with Graves' hyperthyroidism that later progressed to Graves' ophthalmopathy. The V gene is TRBV29-1, the J gene TRBJ2-1; D possibly corresponds to TRBD2 (7 bases). Sequenced input: blood. The CDR3 DNA follows: TGCAGCGTTGAAGGGGGGCTAGCGGCCTACAATGAGCAGTTCTTC. This codes for CSVEGGLAAYNEQFF.